The 27 T cell receptor beta chains given below trace back to one sample, sequenced in a study of T-cell reconstitution after alpha-beta-depleted transplantation in children. Unique molecular identifiers were used in preparing the TCRbeta library. A single record per CDR3 protein comes from TCRdb applying MiXCR to the PCR reads. Of some 140,000 distinct CDR3 sequences in the sample, about 9.5% were seen once. This sample comprised PBMCs, mostly from graft donor cells, obtained 180 days after TCRalphabeta/CD19-depleted stem cell transplant. The receptors were sampled from a girl under three years old who had a stem cell transplant for combined immunodeficiency, so the T cells may come from the graft donor.

The chain has TRBV5-1 and TRBJ2-7; unclear D gene. Trimming cost V 2 bases and J 2 bases, with 14 bases left between them. The CDR3 length is 15 residues. Germline assignment: CDR1 SGHRS and CDR2 YFSETQ. The CDR3 reads CASSFMALDAYEQYF. Written as DNA, the CDR3 is TGCGCCAGCAGCTTTATGGCGCTAGACGCCTACGAGCAGTACTTC.

In its sample, this clonotype was seen once. The rearrangement links TRBV5-5 to TRBJ2-1, with TRBD2 matching 10 bases. The germline CDR1 and CDR2 sequences are SGHKS and YYEKEE (reference sequence). J was trimmed by 4 bases and V by 0 bases; bases with no gene match: 7. The CDR3 covers 17 residues. CDR3: CASSLAPSGSSYNEQFF. The CDR3 DNA is TGTGCCAGCAGCTTGGCCCCTAGCGGGAGTAGTTACAATGAGCAGTTCTTC.

This clonotype was counted between two and nine times. The chain recombines TRBV12-3 or TRBV12-4 with TRBJ2-7; 9 bases are shared with TRBD1. With V trimmed by 2 bases and J by 4 bases, 9 bases remained unmatched. The CDR3 is 16 amino acids. Here the CDR3 reads CASSLRGQGGIYEQYF. CDR3 coding DNA: TGTGCCAGCAGTTTAAGGGGACAGGGCGGAATATACGAGCAGTACTTC.

This clonotype showed up many times. This chain joins TRBV20-1 and TRBJ2-5; D is perhaps TRBD1 (5 bases). This CDR3 contains 12 residues. Germline CDR1 and CDR2: DFQATT and SNEGSKA (reference sequence). V lost 3 bases and J 2 bases, leaving 7 bases between the germline ends. The CDR3 spells CSASYRQETQYF. Written as DNA, the CDR3 is TGCAGTGCTAGTTACAGGCAAGAGACCCAGTACTTC.

This clonotype was recorded a few times. This chain uses TRBV6-5 with TRBJ2-3; D is ambiguous. Germline CDR1 MNHEY, CDR2 SVGAGI. Trimming stripped 4 bases from V and 9 bases from J, with 11 bases between. The CDR3 is made up of 12 amino acids. The CDR3 bases are TGTGCCAGCAGTTCTGGGTCTTTAACGCAGTATTTT. This codes for CASSSGSLTQYF.

This clonotype turned up a few times. The rearrangement uses TRBV7-9 and TRBJ2-5; 14 bases align to TRBD2. The CDR3 length is 17 residues. Trimming took 5 bases from V and 5 from J; bases not matched to a gene: 10. The germline V gene has CDR1 SEHNR and CDR2 FQNEAQ (reference sequence). The CDR3 region is CASSPGTSGRFLETQYF. The CDR3 bases are TGTGCCAGCAGCCCTGGGACTAGCGGGAGATTTTTGGAGACCCAGTACTTC. Full variable domain (outside the CDR3, taken from reference TRBV7-9 and TRBJ2-5): DTGVSQNPRHKITKRGQNVTFRCDPISEHNRLYWYRQTLGQGPEFLTYFQNEAQLEKSRLLSDRFSAERPKGSFSTLEIQRTEQGDSAMYLCASSPGTSGRFLETQYFGPGTRLLVL.

Ten or more counts support this clonotype. The chain uses TRBV4-3 and TRBJ2-7; maybe TRBD1 (6 bases). The germline V and J ends were trimmed by 4 bases and 2 bases, with 15 bases remaining between them. Germline-derived CDR1 and CDR2 are LGHNA and YSLEER. The length of the CDR3 is 15 residues. The CDR3 sequence is CASSLNHRETYEQYF. CDR3 in DNA: TGCGCCAGCAGCCTAAACCACAGGGAAACCTACGAGCAGTACTTC.

This clonotype was detected a few times. V is TRBV6-1 and J is TRBJ1-5, with 7 bases fitting TRBD1. Germline V gene lookup returns CDR1 MNHNS and CDR2 SASEGT. This CDR3 comprises 13 residues. With 6 bases clipped from V and 3 bases from J, the junction kept 2 bases outside the gene matches. The CDR3 nucleotides are TGTGCCAGCAGGGGACAGTCCAATCAGCCCCAGCATTTT. Amino acids: CASRGQSNQPQHF.

The V gene is TRBV27, the J gene TRBJ2-2; a weak D match, TRBD2 (5 bases). Looked up from germline, CDR1 is MNHEY and CDR2 is SMNVEV (reference sequence). V was trimmed by 7 bases and J by 3 bases, leaving 18 bases between them. The CDR3 length is 16 residues. CDR3 coding DNA: TGTGCCAGCACCTTTTGGGAGCGCATGGACACCGGGGAGCTGTTTTTT. Its protein product is CASTFWERMDTGELFF.

The chain joins TRBV29-1 to TRBJ2-5, with D perhaps TRBD2 (5 bases). The CDR3 spans 13 residues. V lost 4 bases to trimming and J lost 1 base, with 10 bases between them. From germline, CDR1 is SQVTM and CDR2 ANQGSEA. CDR3 protein: CSVGWRAQETQYF. The CDR3 nucleotides are TGCAGCGTTGGTTGGCGGGCCCAAGAGACCCAGTACTTC.

Ten or more counts support this clonotype. The chain links TRBV5-1 to TRBJ2-7; the D gene is possibly TRBD1 (6 bases). V lost 3 bases, J lost 2 bases, and 12 bases lay in between. Germline V gene data show CDR1 as SGHRS and CDR2 as YFSETQ. This CDR3 has 14 residues. The CDR3 nucleotides read TGCGCCAGCAGCTGGTCACAGGGAGCCTACGAGCAGTACTTC. Translating it yields CASSWSQGAYEQYF.

There are many counts of this clonotype. J is TRBJ2-3 and V is TRBV12-3 or TRBV12-4; D is possibly TRBD2 (6 bases). Trimming removed 8 bases from V and 3 bases from J, with 12 bases in between. The CDR3 runs to 13 residues. DNA for the CDR3: TGTGCCAGCGGGGACTCGGGGACAGATACGCAGTATTTT. Translated, it gives CASGDSGTDTQYF.

The V and J genes are TRBV5-1 and TRBJ1-2, with D tentatively TRBD1 (6 bases). The CDR3 totals 14 residues. The germline CDR1 and CDR2 sequences are SGHRS and YFSETQ. Trimming cost V 0 bases and J 3 bases, with 9 bases left between them. DNA for the CDR3: TGCGCCAGCAGCTTGGAGCGGACAGACTATGGCTACACCTTC. Protein: CASSLERTDYGYTF.

This clonotype was seen repeatedly, ten times or more. CDR3 coding DNA: TGCAGTGCTAAAAATCGGGGGTTCAACGAGCAGTACTTC. This translates into CSAKNRGFNEQYF. V usage is TRBV20-1 and J usage is TRBJ2-7; perhaps TRBD2 as D (6 bases). The CDR3 spans 13 residues. Germline CDR1 reads DFQATT; CDR2 reads SNEGSKA (reference sequence). V was cut by 4 bases and J by 5 bases, with 15 bases left in between.

The table lists this clonotype with a few counts. The chain employs TRBV5-6 and TRBJ2-7; 8 bases line up with TRBD1. The CDR3 is 18 amino acids. Germline assignment: CDR1 SGHDT and CDR2 YYEEEE. V trimming: 1 base; J trimming: 3 bases; junction bases outside the gene matches: 15. CDR3 coding DNA: TGTGCCAGCAGCTTGACCGGACAGGGTAGGACCCCTTTCTACGAGCAGTACTTC. As protein: CASSLTGQGRTPFYEQYF.

Ten or more counts support this clonotype. The chain joins TRBV10-3 to TRBJ1-6, with D hard to call. The V and J ends lost 4 bases and 8 bases respectively, with 9 bases between them. This CDR3 has 13 residues. Germline V lookup: CDR1 ENHRY, CDR2 SYGVKD. The CDR3 nucleotides read TGTGCCATCAGTGTGACGGTCGATTCACCCCTCCACTTT. Translation: CAISVTVDSPLHF.

The chain has TRBV27 and TRBJ2-6; maybe TRBD2 (7 bases). V lost 6 bases and J 5 bases, leaving 14 bases between the germline ends. This CDR3 comprises 15 residues. Germline values: CDR1 MNHEY, CDR2 SMNVEV (reference sequence). CDR3 sequence reads: CASREGGSRANVLTF. The CDR3 nucleotides read TGTGCCAGCAGGGAGGGGGGGTCTAGGGCCAACGTCCTGACTTTC.

The chain employs TRBV29-1 and TRBJ2-1, with D possibly being TRBD1 or TRBD2 (6 bases each). The CDR3 is made up of 15 amino acids. V was trimmed by 7 bases and J by 0 bases, leaving 16 bases between them. Germline CDR1 SQVTM, CDR2 ANQGSEA. The CDR3 DNA reads as TGCAGCGCCCTAGGGGGAGGAGACTCCTACAATGAGCAGTTCTTC. This codes for CSALGGGDSYNEQFF.

V usage is TRBV20-1 and J usage is TRBJ2-7; TRBD2 might be the D (6 bases). Looked up from germline, CDR1 is DFQATT and CDR2 is SNEGSKA (reference sequence). CDR3 length: 15 amino acids. V shed 0 bases and J shed 2 bases, with 14 bases lying between them. In DNA, the CDR3 is TGCAGTGCTAGAGATGCGTCTAGCGCTACCTACGAGCAGTACTTC. It encodes CSARDASSATYEQYF.

The rearrangement uses TRBV20-1 and TRBJ2-4; possibly TRBD1 for D (5 bases). The V gene lost 5 bases and the J gene lost 1 base, with 15 bases spanning the gap. Germline CDR1 and CDR2: DFQATT and SNEGSKA (reference sequence). The length of the CDR3 is 15 residues. The chain's CDR3 is CSAPDWGKAKNIQYF. Here the CDR3 DNA reads TGCAGTGCTCCCGACTGGGGCAAGGCCAAAAACATTCAGTACTTC.

The chain carries TRBV11-3 and TRBJ2-3; 9 bases map to TRBD1. CDR3 length: 16 amino acids. Germline V gene lookup returns CDR1 SGHNT and CDR2 YENEEA. The V gene end was trimmed by 1 base and the J gene end by 1 base; junction bases not matched to a gene: 3. The CDR3 loop is CASSLGDRVGTDTQYF. The CDR3 nucleotides are TGTGCCAGCAGCTTAGGGGACAGGGTCGGCACAGATACGCAGTATTTT.

The V gene is TRBV3-1, the J gene TRBJ2-7; 7 nucleotides align to TRBD1. This CDR3 region has 15 residues. The trim removed 4 bases at V and 2 bases at J, leaving 8 bases unmatched. Germline CDR1 is LGHDT and CDR2 is YNNKEL (reference sequence). The CDR3 sequence is CASSLRDSIPYEQYF. The CDR3, as DNA: TGTGCCAGCAGCCTCCGGGACAGTATTCCCTACGAGCAGTACTTC.

The chain links TRBV29-1 to TRBJ2-1, with 11 bases aligning to TRBD2. The CDR3 has 17 residues. Germline V gene lookup returns CDR1 SQVTM and CDR2 ANQGSEA. V dropped 3 bases and J dropped 5; count of bases not matched to a gene: 12. Written as DNA, the CDR3 is TGCAGCGTTGAGGGGGCGGTCCCGGGACTAGCGGACAATGAGCAGTTCTTC. Translated, it gives CSVEGAVPGLADNEQFF.

This clonotype was picked up a small number of times. CDR3 bases: TGCAGTGCTGCTAACAGGGGGCATAGCACAGATACGCAGTATTTT. Its protein product is CSAANRGHSTDTQYF. The chain couples TRBV20-1 to TRBJ2-3; TRBD1 aligns across 9 bases. CDR3 length: 15 residues. J lost 0 bases, V lost 5 bases, and 6 bases had no gene match. Germline V gene data show CDR1 as DFQATT and CDR2 as SNEGSKA (reference sequence).

In its sample, this clonotype was seen a few times. The rearrangement joins TRBV20-1 to TRBJ2-7, with TRBD1 matching over 8 bases. Germline loops: CDR1 DFQATT, CDR2 SNEGSKA (reference sequence). The CDR3 totals 13 residues. Here the CDR3 reads CSQRRDRSYEQYF. The CDR3 DNA sequence: TGCAGCCAGAGAAGGGACAGGTCCTACGAGCAGTACTTC.

This rearrangement joins TRBV29-1 to TRBJ2-3; 7 nucleotides agree with TRBD1. This CDR3 comprises 14 residues. Germline V gene sequence: CDR1 SQVTM, CDR2 ANQGSEA. Losses at the gene ends were 6 bases for V and 5 bases for J; bases not matched to a gene: 11. CDR3 nucleotide sequence: TGCAGCGTCGTGGGACAGTTCAGGTTAGATACGCAGTATTTT. Encoded protein: CSVVGQFRLDTQYF.

In this sample, this clonotype turned up many times. The chain is built from TRBV7-2 and TRBJ2-5; TRBD1 agrees at 9 bases. Trimming cost V 4 bases and J 5 bases; bases outside gene matches: 5. Germline V CDR1 and CDR2: SGHTA, FQGNSA. The CDR3 contains 14 residues. CDR3 DNA: TGTGCCAGCAGCTCGGACAGGGGAGGGGAGACCCAGTACTTC. Its protein is CASSSDRGGETQYF.